Following are 19 T cell receptor beta chains from one sample sequenced in a study of response to subunit inactivated influenza vaccine. One entry per CDR3 protein results from TCRdb running MiXCR on the RT-PCR reads. The sample has about 300,000 distinct CDR3 sequences; 21% are singletons. The sequencing here drew on PBMCs from blood, taken less than 22 months after vaccination. The receptors here all came from a man in his fifties or sixties who received an inactivated influenza vaccine.

The rearrangement uses TRBV6-5 and TRBJ2-7, with 7 bases that match TRBD2. The CDR3 runs 16 residues. Germline trimming cut 0 bases from V and 2 bases from J; bases unmatched to any gene: 7. Germline CDR1 and CDR2: MNHEY and SVGAGI. The CDR3 loop reads CASSYSLGLTPYEQYF. For the CDR3, the DNA is TGTGCCAGCAGTTACTCGCTGGGACTAACCCCCTACGAGCAGTACTTC.

The chain combines TRBV20-1 with TRBJ2-1; D is unclear. CDR1 is DFQATT, CDR2 SNEGSKA, per germline (reference sequence). V shed 0 bases and J shed 4 bases, with 7 bases lying between them. The CDR3 is made up of 13 amino acids. The CDR3 sequence: CSARESDYNEQFF. CDR3 in DNA: TGCAGTGCTAGAGAATCGGATTACAATGAGCAGTTCTTC.

V gene TRBV4-2 combines with J gene TRBJ2-1, with 7 bases aligning to TRBD2. From germline, CDR1 is LGHNA and CDR2 YNFKEQ. This CDR3 spans 17 amino acids. Trimming cost V 0 bases and J 2 bases; bases outside gene matches: 7. CDR3 DNA sequence: TGTGCCAGCAGCCAAGAACTTACTAGCGCTGCCTACAATGAGCAGTTCTTC. It is translated as CASSQELTSAAYNEQFF.

This clonotype has a handful of counts. The chain combines TRBV15 with TRBJ1-5, with TRBD1 as a possible D gene (5 bases). Between the trimmed V and J ends, which lost 0 bases and 1 base, there was a span of 7 bases. Looked up from germline, CDR1 is LNHNV and CDR2 is YYDKDF (reference sequence). The CDR3 extends over 15 amino acids. In DNA form, the CDR3 reads TGTGCCACCAGCAGAGATCGGGGCAGCAATCAGCCCCAGCATTTT. It specifies CATSRDRGSNQPQHF.

This clonotype was counted only a few times. The V gene is TRBV6-1, the J gene TRBJ1-5; no definite D call. Germline CDR1 and CDR2: MNHNS and SASEGT. V dropped 6 bases and J dropped 5 bases, with 17 bases sitting between them. The CDR3 has 15 amino acids. DNA for the CDR3: TGTGCCAGCAGAGAGGGAGTATGGGCCGATCAGCCCCAGCATTTT. Its protein product is CASREGVWADQPQHF.

This clonotype was counted ten times or more. J is TRBJ1-2 and V is TRBV24-1; TRBD1 matches at 7 bases. The CDR3 sequence is 14 residues long. The junction had 4 bases not matched to a gene; V was cut back by 4 bases and J by 3 bases. Germline V gives CDR1 KGHDR, CDR2 SFDVKD. The CDR3 loop is CATSDSGTDYGYTF. CDR3 sequence (DNA): TGTGCCACCAGTGACTCCGGGACAGACTATGGCTACACCTTC.

This clonotype was seen only a few times. V and J are TRBV2 and TRBJ2-1, with 11 bases aligning to TRBD2. J gave up 4 bases and V 11 bases, and 7 bases lay outside the gene matches. The germline gives CDR1 SNHLY, CDR2 FYNNEI. CDR3 length equals 14 residues. The chain's CDR3 is CASGTSGYYNEQFF. The CDR3 coding sequence is TGTGCCTCCGGGACTAGCGGATATTACAATGAGCAGTTCTTC.

This clonotype came up a few times. J is TRBJ1-2 and V is TRBV4-2; 10 nucleotides match TRBD1. CDR1 and CDR2 from the germline V gene are LGHNA and YNFKEQ. Unmatched junction bases numbered 2, after V lost 8 bases and J lost 5 bases. The CDR3 loop spans 12 amino acids. CDR3 nucleotides: TGTGCCAGCGGACAGGGGGGGTATGGCTACACCTTC. Protein product: CASGQGGYGYTF.

This clonotype was counted a few times. The chain carries TRBV20-1 and TRBJ1-2; possible D gene TRBD1, 5 bases. The ends were cut back, 5 bases at V and 8 bases at J, with 12 bases in the middle. The CDR3 has 11 amino acids. Looked up from germline, CDR1 is DFQATT and CDR2 is SNEGSKA (reference sequence). The CDR3 sequence: CSAEGRDGYTF. The CDR3 DNA follows: TGCAGTGCTGAGGGGAGGGACGGCTACACCTTC.

This clonotype was detected only a few times. V and J are TRBV15 and TRBJ1-2; D perhaps matches TRBD1 (5 bases). CDR3 size: 14 residues. Germline loops: CDR1 LNHNV, CDR2 YYDKDF (reference sequence). V was pared by 1 base and J by 4 bases, with 10 bases between. The CDR3 region is CATSRVGPGYGYTF. The CDR3 DNA reads TGTGCCACCAGCAGAGTGGGACCTGGCTATGGCTACACCTTC.

This clonotype was counted only a few times. V gene TRBV23-1 combines with J gene TRBJ1-5, with D unresolved. TRBV23-1 is assigned to the ORF class and has an uncertain function. The CDR3 consists of 13 residues. V lost 6 bases and J 2 bases, leaving 8 bases between the germline ends. CDR3 residues: CASRPPGNQPQHF. Here the CDR3 DNA reads TGCGCCAGCAGGCCCCCGGGCAATCAGCCCCAGCATTTT.

This clonotype was counted at least ten times. The junction and the germline gene differ at one end; a read error may be behind it. V usage is TRBV5-1 and J usage is TRBJ1-2, with TRBD1 identical over 7 bases. Germline-derived CDR1 and CDR2 are SGHRS and YFSETQ. The CDR3 loop spans 14 amino acids. The CDR3, as DNA: TGTGCCAGCAGCCTTGGACAGGCGAACTATGGCTACACCTTC. Translating gives CASSLGQANYGYTF.

The chain is built from TRBV7-2 and TRBJ2-3; D is ambiguous. V dropped 5 bases and J dropped 2 bases, with 8 bases sitting between them. The CDR3 contains 13 residues. Germline V gene sequence: CDR1 SGHTA, CDR2 FQGNSA. CDR3 sequence reads: CASSLKDTDTQYF. The CDR3 bases are TGTGCCAGCAGCCTCAAAGACACAGATACGCAGTATTTT.

This clonotype was observed a few times. This CDR3 reads CASSPGLVTYLGEQYF. The DNA for the CDR3 is TGTGCCAGCAGTCCCGGACTAGTCACCTACTTAGGCGAGCAGTACTTC. J is TRBJ2-7 and V is TRBV28, with 7 bases that match TRBD2. CDR3 length: 16 amino acids. J lost 6 bases, V lost 5 bases, and 16 bases had no gene match. CDR1 and CDR2 (germline): MDHEN, SYDVKM. The full variable domain, with the rest looked up from reference TRBV28 and TRBJ2-7, is DVKVTQSSRYLVKRTGEKVFLECVQDMDHENMFWYRQDPGLGLRLIYFSYDVKMKEKGDIPEGYSVSREKKERFSLILESASTNQTSMYLCASSPGLVTYLGEQYFGPGTRLTVT.

In its sample, this clonotype was seen many times. This chain connects TRBV20-1 to TRBJ1-3; weak D call: TRBD1 (5 bases). Trimming removed 6 bases at V and 2 bases at J, with 8 bases between. Germline CDR1 DFQATT, CDR2 SNEGSKA (reference sequence). The CDR3 extends over 12 amino acids. CDR3 sequence: CSAKGTGNTIYF. CDR3 DNA sequence: TGCAGTGCAAAGGGGACTGGAAACACCATATATTTT.

CDR3 nucleotide sequence: TGCAGTGCTAGAGATCTGAATAGATATGCCTACGAGCAGTACTTC. Its protein is CSARDLNRYAYEQYF. This chain connects TRBV20-1 to TRBJ2-7, with no clear D. CDR3 size: 15 residues. Germline CDR1 and CDR2: DFQATT and SNEGSKA (reference sequence). V gave up 0 bases and J gave up 2 bases, with 14 bases separating them.

This clonotype was observed at least ten times. V usage is TRBV6-5 and J usage is TRBJ1-6, with 9 bases that match TRBD1. The CDR3 is made up of 16 amino acids. V trimming: 4 bases; J trimming: 2 bases; junction bases outside the gene matches: 3. In germline, CDR1 is MNHEY, CDR2 SVGAGI. In DNA form, the CDR3 reads TGTGCCAGCAGTTCCGGACAGGGGACCTATAATTCACCCCTCCACTTT. Its protein product is CASSSGQGTYNSPLHF.

This rearrangement joins TRBV11-2 to TRBJ2-1; tentative D call: TRBD2 (5 bases). Between the trimmed V and J ends, which lost 6 bases and 3 bases, there was a span of 12 bases. CDR1 is SGHAT, CDR2 FQNNGV, per germline. The CDR3 extends over 14 amino acids. The DNA for the CDR3 is TGTGCCAGCAGGGCCGCGGGCCACTACAATGAGCAGTTCTTC. Translating gives CASRAAGHYNEQFF. Full variable domain (rest looked up from reference TRBV11-2 and TRBJ2-1): EAGVAQSPRYKIIEKRQSVAFWCNPISGHATLYWYQQILGQGPKLLIQFQNNGVVDDSQLPKDRFSAERLKGVDSTLKIQPAKLEDSAVYLCASRAAGHYNEQFFGPGTRLTVL.

This clonotype was detected once. The chain uses TRBV6-5 and TRBJ1-1; the D is unclear. CDR3 length: 16 amino acids. Germline V gives CDR1 MNHEY, CDR2 SVGAGI. Trimming pared 0 bases from V and 9 bases from J, leaving 20 bases between. The CDR3 nucleotides read TGTGCCAGCAGTTACTCGAGTTTCTCCGGCAGGACTCAAGCTTTCTTT. This gives the protein CASSYSSFSGRTQAFF.